This TCR beta chain originates from a study of blood T cell repertoires in COVID-19. On the study more broadly: In each case, the material was cDNA or gDNA derived from T cells, B-cell-depleted T cells, or PBMCs.

Those who participated ranged in age from about 18 to 95 years and resided in under 25 US areas. The CDR3 is made up of 15 amino acids. V lost 6 bases and J 1 base, leaving 13 bases between the germline ends. Germline V lookup: CDR1 SGHRS, CDR2 YFSETQ. Libraries were prepared by immunoSEQ multiplex PCR; TCRdb keeps only in-frame clonotypes and omits some of them. The table lists fewer than 350,000 clones, roughly 90% of them singletons. The chain recombines TRBV5-1 with TRBJ1-4, with D possibly matching TRBD1 (6 bases). The sequence was obtained from a man aged 60-69 years who had recovered from COVID-19. Sequencing was performed on PBMCs or T cells enriched from blood (not recorded which). This CDR3 is CASKPGGQTNEKLFF. CDR3 DNA: TGCGCCAGCAAACCCGGGGGGCAAACTAATGAAAAACTGTTTTTT.